This TCR beta chain is drawn from a study of blood T cell repertoires in COVID-19. Study as a whole: The United States, Italy and Spain provided the acute and convalescent COVID-19 samples. PBMCs, B-cell-depleted T cells, or T cells provided the cDNA or gDNA that made up the material.

The trim removed 4 bases at V and 0 bases at J, leaving 3 bases unmatched. The CDR3 totals 16 residues. Germline V CDR1 and CDR2: SGHTS, YDEGEE. Methods used by the authors: By means of reference gene primer amplification, nucleated cell counts were estimated. Only in-frame clones appear in the TCRdb table, and some are missing; sequencing was by immunoSEQ multiplex PCR. That table furnishes V, J and clone size, whereas the DNA furnished D and trimming. The data hold 90,000 to 110,000 clones, with approximately 84% observed a single time. The clonotype originates from a woman between 45 and 60 years old with acute or convalescent COVID-19. The rearrangement uses TRBV5-8 and TRBJ1-4; 10 nucleotides align to TRBD1. The sequenced sample was peripheral blood. As DNA, the CDR3 is TGTGCCAGCAGCGCAGGACAGGGGGCAACTAATGAAAAACTGTTTTTT. Its translation is CASSAGQGATNEKLFF.